This T cell receptor beta chain came from a study of PD-1 and CTLA-4 blockade in melanoma. The repertoire was sequenced with immunoSEQ multiplex PCR; TCRdb's copy has only in-frame clones and lacks some. Seen here are 15,000 to 20,000 clones, about 69% observed once, and the top ten hold roughly 15%. The CDR3 has 12 amino acids. CDR1 and CDR2 (germline): LGHDT, YNNKEL (reference sequence). The ends were cut back, 0 bases at V and 10 bases at J, with 8 bases in the middle. The source is a human donor with melanoma. Sequences were derived from CD8+ T cells from peripheral blood, sampled before anti-PD-1 treatment. This chain joins TRBV3-1 (or the pseudogene TRBV3-2) and TRBJ2-3, with D uncertain. In DNA form, the CDR3 reads TGTGCCAGCAGCCAAGATGACCTGGCGCAGTATTTT. This translates into CASSQDDLAQYF.